In its sample, the clone carrying this T cell receptor beta chain was seen a few times. The data are from a study of blood T cell repertoires in COVID-19. Germline CDR1 reads SGHDN; CDR2 reads FVKESK. The CDR3 sequence is 17 residues long. Unmatched junction bases numbered 11, after V lost 3 bases and J lost 5 bases. Profiling relied on immunoSEQ multiplex PCR, and the TCRdb table lists in-frame clones only, not all of them. The sample lists a few hundred thousand clones; more than 75% were seen once. This receptor was identified in a woman in her fifties or sixties who had been exposed to COVID-19. This rearrangement joins TRBV14 to TRBJ2-5; 11 bases are a match to TRBD1. The material sequenced was PBMCs or T cells enriched from blood (not recorded which). The CDR3 coding sequence is TGTGCCAGCAGCCATACCGGGACAGGGGGTTCTTGGGAGACCCAGTACTTC. This codes for CASSHTGTGGSWETQYF.